This TCR beta chain came from a study of blood T cell repertoires in COVID-19 (dated by TCRdb to 2020 to 2021). About the study as a whole: Samples from collaborators originated in the United States, Italy and Spain and spanned both the acute and convalescent phases of COVID-19. The material from the prospective study consisted of cDNA or gDNA derived from T cells, B-cell-depleted T cells, or PBMCs. Subjects who had been exposed to COVID-19, were actively infected with it, or had recovered from it provided the deeply sampled blood TCRbeta repertoires that made up the dataset. The repertoires were released in a freely available public database meant as a resource for research on the immune response to SARS-CoV-2. The samples were drawn from the first 160 participants of the ongoing ImmuneRACE study and from roughly 1,300 subjects provided by 6 global collaborators. The sample metadata nearly always contained a de-identified subject ID, COVID-19 status, age in years and sex. Where HLA class I and class II types were available, the types were taken from metadata supplied by the sample provider, not from assay-based typing.

The study at large found these results: The quantity of clinical and demographic metadata differed by source and by participant and was supplied without curation.

Concerning this clone itself: What this receptor recognizes is not known. The record has no base qualities; no much larger clone is one base away.

The immunoSEQ Assay, a bias-controlled multiplex PCR, was used to amplify TCRbeta CDR3 regions from genomic DNA. The authors' analysis ran thus. Within the assay, amplification of reference gene primers was used to estimate how many nucleated cells each sample contained. To quantify the absolute abundance of each unique TCRbeta CDR3 rearrangement, sequence reads were collapsed and filtered. Productive Simpson clonality was computed per sample as the square root of Simpson's diversity index over productive rearrangements. Here the immuneACCESS table is served through TCRdb, limited to in-frame sequences with V and J called. Missing clones are a known gap in these copies; in checked studies unresolved V genes cover under half, and the rest lacks a known reason. V, J and clone size reflect that table, while D and trimming were determined from the DNA. The sample table lists about 290,000 clones, around four fifths of them with a count of one. Around 4.2% of the sample comes from the top ten.

Relative to germline, V is missing 4 bases and J is missing 3 bases, with 13 bases of the junction outside any gene match. The germline V gene sets CDR1 to SGHRS and CDR2 to YFSETQ. The CDR3 spans 17 residues, from the cysteine through the phenylalanine. Of the read, only the CDR3 DNA is kept; its 51 bases are in frame from base 1. Collaborating institutions collected whole blood in K2EDTA tubes following their own protocols. For TCRbeta analysis, collaborator samples were shipped as frozen whole blood, as isolated PBMCs, or as DNA extracted from either sample type. The specimen sequenced was peripheral blood. The chain is made from TRBV5-1 and TRBJ2-3, with 8 bases in between that match TRBD1. The sequence was collected from a woman aged 45-65 years with active or convalescent COVID-19. Here is the DNA: TGCGCCAGCAGCGAGCCGATGGGACAGGAATATACAGATACGCAGTATTTT. Its amino acids are CASSEPMGQEYTDTQYF.